The clone carrying this TCR beta chain was recorded a few times. This entry comes from a study of blood T cell repertoires in COVID-19. On the study more broadly: COVID-19 samples collected from the United States, Italy and Spain covered acute and convalescent phases. Nucleic acid was either cDNA or gDNA, and it came from T cells, B-cell-depleted T cells, or PBMCs.

Per the study methods: Amplifying reference gene primers gave estimates of nucleated cell counts. Clones were read by immunoSEQ multiplex PCR, and TCRdb kept only the in-frame ones, dropping some. The V and J calls and clone size were taken over from that table, and D and trimming were inferred from the DNA. In the table there are fewer than 150,000 clones, 55% to 75% of which are singletons. The clonotype comes from a human donor with acute or convalescent COVID-19. The donor label of this sample is uncertain. Sequenced: peripheral blood.

The CDR3, as DNA: TGTGCCAGCAGCGCGTACCAAGAGACCCAGTACTTC. Its protein is CASSAYQETQYF. The chain couples TRBV5-8 to TRBJ2-5; D not resolved. The V gene lost 4 bases and the J gene lost 0 bases, with 4 bases spanning the gap. The CDR3 runs 12 residues. Germline values: CDR1 SGHTS, CDR2 YDEGEE. The variable domain in full, completed from reference TRBV5-8 and TRBJ2-5, reads EAGVTQSPTHLIKTRGQQATLRCSPISGHTSVYWYQQALGLGLQFLLWYDEGEERNRGNFPPRFSGRQFPNYSSELNVNALELEDSALYLCASSAYQETQYFGPGTRLLVL.